This T cell receptor beta chain appears in the sequencing data of a study of control samples from healthy donors and cancer patients. This clone was picked up one time. The germline CDR1 and CDR2 sequences are SGHRS and YFSETQ. The CDR3 extends over 15 amino acids. V was trimmed by 1 base and J by 4 bases, leaving 14 bases between them. Measured with immunoSEQ multiplex PCR; TCRdb has only the in-frame clones, and not every one. The sample holds about 96,000 clones; approximately 95% are singletons and the top ten take over 8%. The TCR comes from a man younger than 35 in good health. Sequencing input: blood. The chain uses TRBV5-1 and TRBJ2-5; a weak D match, TRBD2 (7 bases). The DNA of the CDR3 is TGCGCCAGCAGCTTGTTTGTGGGGGGGCCAGAGACCCAGTACTTC. It codes for CASSLFVGGPETQYF. Based on the CDR3 plus reference TRBV5-1 and TRBJ2-5, the full variable domain is KAGVTQTPRYLIKTRGQQVTLSCSPISGHRSVSWYQQTPGQGLQFLFEYFSETQRNKGNFPGRFSGRQFSNSRSEMNVSTLELGDSALYLCASSLFVGGPETQYFGPGTRLLVL.